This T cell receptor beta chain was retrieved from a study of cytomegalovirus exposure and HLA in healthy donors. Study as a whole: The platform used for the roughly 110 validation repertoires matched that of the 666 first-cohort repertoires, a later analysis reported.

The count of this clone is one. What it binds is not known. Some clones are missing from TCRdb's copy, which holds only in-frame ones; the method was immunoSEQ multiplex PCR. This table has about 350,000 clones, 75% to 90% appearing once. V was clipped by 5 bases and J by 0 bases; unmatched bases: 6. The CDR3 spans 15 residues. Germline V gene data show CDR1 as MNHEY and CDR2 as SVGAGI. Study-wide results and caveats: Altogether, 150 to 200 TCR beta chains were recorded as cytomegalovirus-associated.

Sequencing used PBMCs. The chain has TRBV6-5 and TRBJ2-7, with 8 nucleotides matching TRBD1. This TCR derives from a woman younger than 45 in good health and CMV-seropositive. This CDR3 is CASSPDRDGSYEQYF. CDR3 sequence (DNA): TGTGCCAGCAGTCCGGACAGGGACGGCTCCTACGAGCAGTACTTC.